The 28 T cell receptor beta chains listed next were all sequenced from one sample in a study of cytomegalovirus exposure and HLA in healthy donors. PCR amplification relied on 60 Vbeta primers (plus 13 Jbeta primers). The data were produced by immunoSEQ multiplex PCR, yet TCRdb's version contains in-frame clones alone and is incomplete. The profile shows fewer than 250,000 clones, about three quarters of them singletons. The sequencing input was PBMCs. These receptors were collected from a man aged 40-49 years in good health and CMV-seronegative.

V usage is TRBV2 and J usage is TRBJ2-5; 8 bases align to TRBD2. The closer fit of TRBJ2-7 to the DNA end suggests the J call may be wrong. CDR1 is SNHLY, CDR2 FYNNEI, per germline. CDR3 length: 14 residues. The CDR3 DNA follows: TGTGCCAGCAGTGGTCGGGAGGGCCGCTACGAGCAGTACTTC. Translated, it gives CASSGREGRYEQYF.

The gene calls are TRBV5-1 and TRBJ2-7, with 11 nucleotides matching TRBD2. The CDR3 has 15 amino acids. V gave up 1 base and J gave up 7 bases; unmatched junction bases: 7. Germline loops: CDR1 SGHRS, CDR2 YFSETQ. The CDR3 loop reads CASSLTSGSLKEQYF. CDR3 coding DNA: TGCGCCAGCAGCTTGACTAGCGGGAGTCTTAAAGAGCAGTACTTC.

The chain recombines TRBV15 with TRBJ2-7; 10 bases map to TRBD1. CDR3 length: 17 residues. After removal of 2 bases from V and 6 bases from J, the junction contained 13 bases not matched to a gene. CDR1 LNHNV and CDR2 YYDKDF come from the germline V gene (reference sequence). CDR3 amino acids: CATSRFPTGGWGSEQYF. The CDR3 nucleotides are TGTGCCACCAGCAGATTCCCGACAGGGGGCTGGGGAAGCGAGCAGTACTTC.

This clone appeared a single time. J is TRBJ2-3 and V is TRBV18; TRBD1 matches at 7 bases. This CDR3 has 16 amino acids. The ends lost 2 bases at V and 4 bases at J; junction bases unmatched: 9. Germline CDR1 is KGHSH and CDR2 is LQKENI. The CDR3 loop is CASSPGATGPADTQYF. DNA of the CDR3: TGTGCCAGCTCACCAGGGGCGACAGGGCCGGCAGATACGCAGTATTTT.

This chain uses TRBV5-1 with TRBJ2-5, with 9 bases fitting TRBD2. The DNA end lines up better with TRBJ2-7; the J call may be wrong. CDR1 and CDR2 (germline): SGHRS, YFSETQ. The CDR3 is made up of 15 amino acids. This chain's CDR3 is CASSLVSGSINEQYF. The CDR3 DNA reads as TGCGCCAGCAGCTTGGTTAGCGGGAGTATCAACGAGCAGTACTTC.

The genes are TRBV2 and TRBJ2-1; 9 bases are shared with TRBD2. The CDR3 is 16 amino acids. Germline assignment: CDR1 SNHLY and CDR2 FYNNEI. After removal of 5 bases from V and 8 bases from J, the junction contained 13 bases not matched to a gene. Here the CDR3 reads CASSFTLTSGTDEQFF. DNA of the CDR3: TGTGCCAGCAGTTTTACGCTGACTAGCGGAACAGATGAGCAGTTCTTC. Based on the CDR3 plus reference TRBV2 and TRBJ2-1, the full variable domain is EPEVTQTPSHQVTQMGQEVILRCVPISNHLYFYWYRQILGQKVEFLVSFYNNEISEKSEIFDDQFSVERPDGSNFTLKIRSTKLEDSAMYFCASSFTLTSGTDEQFFGPGTRLTVL.

This sequence joins TRBV28 and TRBJ2-3; D gene ambiguous. CDR3 length: 16 residues. V lost 6 bases and J 0 bases, leaving 16 bases between the germline ends. The germline CDR1 and CDR2 sequences are MDHEN and SYDVKM. CDR3 amino acids: CASSLRLSPSTDTQYF. The CDR3, as DNA: TGTGCCAGCAGCTTAAGACTGTCCCCTAGCACAGATACGCAGTATTTT.

This clone was found a few times. The genes are TRBV14 and TRBJ1-3; D not certain. Germline V gene sequence: CDR1 SGHDN, CDR2 FVKESK. V lost 0 bases and J 0 bases, leaving 6 bases between the germline ends. The CDR3 is made up of 15 amino acids. The CDR3 DNA follows: TGTGCCAGCAGCCAAGACTCTGTCTCTGGAAACACCATATATTTT. It is translated as CASSQDSVSGNTIYF.

The chain links TRBV5-4 to TRBJ2-2, with D maybe TRBD1 (6 bases). The V end was cut by 1 base, the J end by 5 bases, with 15 bases between. The germline CDR1 and CDR2 sequences are SGHNT and YYREEE (reference sequence). The CDR3 consists of 16 residues. The CDR3 DNA sequence: TGTGCCAGCAGCTTGAGTGGGACACGGTTTACCGGGGAGCTGTTTTTT. Amino acid sequence: CASSLSGTRFTGELFF.

The sample holds a few counts of this clone. The rearrangement links TRBV7-2 to TRBJ1-4; D gene ambiguous. CDR3 length: 13 residues. CDR1 and CDR2 (germline): SGHTA, FQGNSA. Trimming stripped 0 bases from V and 6 bases from J, with 5 bases between. This CDR3 is CASSLASYEKLFF. CDR3 DNA: TGTGCCAGCAGCTTAGCTTCGTATGAAAAACTGTTTTTT.

This clone appeared once. The chain joins TRBV6-5 to TRBJ1-1; the D is unclear. Germline CDR1 reads MNHEY; CDR2 reads SVGAGI. V lost 6 bases and J lost 1, with 15 bases in between. CDR3 size: 15 residues. For the CDR3, the DNA is TGTGCCAGCAGCTCCCGCAGTGGAGGGAACACTGAAGCTTTCTTT. The encoded protein is CASSSRSGGNTEAFF.

V is TRBV5-1 and J is TRBJ2-1, with TRBD2 as a possible D gene (6 bases). The CDR3 is made up of 14 amino acids. The V gene lost 4 bases and the J gene lost 4 bases, with 12 bases spanning the gap. CDR1 and CDR2 from the germline V gene are SGHRS and YFSETQ. The CDR3 sequence: CASSLRDFYNEQFF. The DNA of the CDR3 is TGCGCCAGCAGCCTCCGGGACTTTTACAATGAGCAGTTCTTC.

This rearrangement joins TRBV2 to TRBJ2-7; 9 bases fit TRBD1. V shed 7 bases, J shed 6 bases, and the junction held 4 bases outside the gene matches. Germline V gene lookup returns CDR1 SNHLY and CDR2 FYNNEI. The CDR3 covers 12 residues. The CDR3 region has the DNA TGTGCCAGCATTCCGGACAGGGGCGAGCAGTACTTC. It codes for CASIPDRGEQYF.

This chain uses TRBV5-8 with TRBJ2-3; 11 bases align to TRBD2. CDR3 length: 17 residues. Germline-derived CDR1 and CDR2 are SGHTS and YDEGEE. V trimming: 0 bases; J trimming: 1 base; junction bases outside the gene matches: 4. The CDR3 DNA is TGTGCCAGCAGCTTGGGAGAGACTAGCGGGGGCACAGATACGCAGTATTTT. This gives the protein CASSLGETSGGTDTQYF.

The chain couples TRBV6-5 to TRBJ1-1; tentatively, D is TRBD1 (6 bases). The CDR3 is made up of 14 amino acids. V gave up 4 bases and J gave up 1 base, with 10 bases separating them. Germline CDR1 MNHEY, CDR2 SVGAGI. For the CDR3, the DNA is TGTGCCAGCAGTTCTCCGGACAGGAACACTGAAGCTTTCTTT. This codes for CASSSPDRNTEAFF.

The rearrangement uses TRBV12-5 and TRBJ1-6; 12 nucleotides agree with TRBD1. Germline V CDR1 and CDR2: LGHNT, FRNRAP. The CDR3 runs 16 residues. J gave up 6 bases and V 5 bases, and 5 bases lay outside the gene matches. The CDR3 DNA reads as TGTGCTAGTGGTCCCCGGGACAGGGGGCTTAATTCACCCCTCCACTTT. It encodes CASGPRDRGLNSPLHF. Filled out from reference TRBV12-5 and TRBJ1-6, the complete variable domain reads DARVTQTPRHKVTEMGQEVTMRCQPILGHNTVFWYRQTMMQGLELLAYFRNRAPLDDSGMPKDRFSAEMPDATLATLKIQPSEPRDSAVYFCASGPRDRGLNSPLHFGNGTRLTVT.

This clone was picked up one time. The chain combines TRBV9 with TRBJ2-7; 7 bases agree with TRBD2. The V gene end was trimmed by 0 bases and the J gene end by 5 bases; junction bases not matched to a gene: 2. The CDR3 consists of 13 residues. Germline loops: CDR1 SGDLS, CDR2 YYNGEE. The CDR3 spells CASSVVAGDEQYF. The CDR3 DNA reads TGTGCCAGCAGCGTAGTTGCGGGAGACGAGCAGTACTTC.

This chain links TRBV2 with TRBJ1-6; D might be TRBD1 (6 bases). Germline assignment: CDR1 SNHLY and CDR2 FYNNEI. Between the trimmed V and J ends, which lost 2 bases and 9 bases, there was a span of 14 bases. The CDR3 consists of 15 residues. The CDR3 protein is CASSEQGKEVSPLHF. The CDR3 nucleotides read TGTGCCAGCAGTGAACAGGGGAAGGAAGTTTCACCCCTCCACTTT.

The chain has TRBV28 and TRBJ2-4; the D gene is possibly TRBD2 (5 bases). This CDR3 is 17 amino acids long. The germline gives CDR1 MDHEN, CDR2 SYDVKM. Trimming took 5 bases from V and 0 from J, leaving 17 bases between them. The CDR3 region is CASSPLAQILAKNIQYF. DNA for the CDR3: TGTGCCAGCAGTCCTTTAGCGCAAATTCTAGCCAAAAACATTCAGTACTTC.

This rearrangement joins TRBV27 to TRBJ1-5; a possible D gene is TRBD1 (6 bases). The CDR3 sequence is 15 residues long. Germline V gene sequence: CDR1 MNHEY, CDR2 SMNVEV (reference sequence). The ends were cut back, 7 bases at V and 0 bases at J, with 13 bases in the middle. The CDR3 here is CASTGTLGSNQPQHF. The CDR3 DNA is TGTGCCAGCACCGGGACACTAGGTAGCAATCAGCCCCAGCATTTT.

This chain connects TRBV30 to TRBJ2-7; 11 bases are shared with TRBD2. The V and J ends lost 1 base and 6 bases, in that order; junction bases with no gene match: 2. The CDR3 has 13 amino acids. Germline V gene sequence: CDR1 GTSNPN, CDR2 SVGIG (reference sequence). The CDR3 protein is CAWSAGLAGEQYF. Here the CDR3 DNA reads TGTGCCTGGAGTGCTGGACTAGCGGGCGAGCAGTACTTC.

The rearrangement links TRBV7-2 to TRBJ1-1; D may be TRBD1 (5 bases). The CDR3 is 13 amino acids. V gave up 5 bases and J gave up 5 bases, with 12 bases separating them. Germline V gene data show CDR1 as SGHTA and CDR2 as FQGNSA. The CDR3 spells CASSRQGRTEAFF. DNA of the CDR3: TGTGCCAGCAGCAGGCAGGGTAGAACTGAAGCTTTCTTT.

The J gene is TRBJ1-1, the V gene TRBV5-4, with D perhaps TRBD1 (5 bases). The length of the CDR3 is 15 residues. Looked up from germline, CDR1 is SGHNT and CDR2 is YYREEE (reference sequence). Trimming removed 0 bases from V and 0 bases from J, with 9 bases in between. In nucleotides, the CDR3 is TGTGCCAGCAGCTTGGCCGGGGGAGTGAACACTGAAGCTTTCTTT. Encoded protein: CASSLAGGVNTEAFF.

V and J are TRBV5-1 and TRBJ2-7; 8 nucleotides line up with TRBD2. Germline trimming cut 1 base from V and 6 bases from J; bases unmatched to any gene: 6. The CDR3 is 14 amino acids. CDR1 and CDR2 (germline): SGHRS, YFSETQ. CDR3 in amino acids: CASSLQAGDGEQYF. CDR3 bases: TGCGCCAGCAGCTTGCAAGCGGGGGATGGCGAGCAGTACTTC.

The chain uses TRBV5-5 and TRBJ1-6; TRBD1 might be the D (6 bases). The CDR3 consists of 14 residues. Germline V CDR1 and CDR2: SGHKS, YYEKEE (reference sequence). V gave up 3 bases and J gave up 8 bases, with 12 bases separating them. CDR3 coding DNA: TGTGCCAGCAGCTCAGGGGTGTTCGATTCACCCCTCCACTTT. Amino acid sequence: CASSSGVFDSPLHF.

The genes are TRBV6-6 and TRBJ2-4; 9 bases are shared with TRBD1. V was clipped by 2 bases and J by 9 bases; unmatched bases: 11. CDR3 length: 16 residues. Germline CDR1 is MNHNY and CDR2 is SVGAGI (reference sequence). CDR3 sequence reads: CASSYAPQGAPFIQYF. CDR3 in DNA: TGTGCCAGCAGTTACGCCCCACAGGGGGCACCTTTCATTCAGTACTTC.

This rearrangement joins TRBV7-3 to TRBJ2-5; 10 bases map to TRBD2. This CDR3 comprises 15 residues. Trimming removed 5 bases from V and 3 bases from J; junction bases left unmatched: 6. CDR1 and CDR2 from the germline V gene are SGHTA and FQGTGA. Here the CDR3 DNA reads TGTGCCAGCAGCATAGGACTAGCGGTCAAAGAGACCCAGTACTTC. This encodes CASSIGLAVKETQYF.

The rearrangement links TRBV5-4 to TRBJ2-4; 11 bases fit TRBD2. The CDR3 spans 19 residues. Germline CDR1 and CDR2: SGHNT and YYREEE (reference sequence). V lost 0 bases to trimming and J lost 3 bases; unmatched junction nucleotides: 11. The CDR3 DNA reads as TGTGCCAGCAGCTTGGTGACTAGCGGGATGAGAGGTGTCAAAAACATTCAGTACTTC. Its translation: CASSLVTSGMRGVKNIQYF.